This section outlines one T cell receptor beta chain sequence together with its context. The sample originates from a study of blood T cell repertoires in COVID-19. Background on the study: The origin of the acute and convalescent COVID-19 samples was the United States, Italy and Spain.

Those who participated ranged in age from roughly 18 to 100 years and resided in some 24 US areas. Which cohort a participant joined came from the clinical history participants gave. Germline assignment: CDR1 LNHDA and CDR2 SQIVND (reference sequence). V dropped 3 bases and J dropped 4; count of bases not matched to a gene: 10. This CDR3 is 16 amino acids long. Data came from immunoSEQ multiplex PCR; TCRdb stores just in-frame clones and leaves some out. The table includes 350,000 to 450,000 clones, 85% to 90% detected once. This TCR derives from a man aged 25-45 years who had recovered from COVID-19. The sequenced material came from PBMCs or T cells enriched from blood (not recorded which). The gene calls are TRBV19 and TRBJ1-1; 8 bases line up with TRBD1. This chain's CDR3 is CASSIWQGALGTEAFF. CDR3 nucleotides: TGTGCCAGTAGTATTTGGCAGGGGGCCTTGGGCACTGAAGCTTTCTTT. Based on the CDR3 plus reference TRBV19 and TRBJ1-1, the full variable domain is DGGITQSPKYLFRKEGQNVTLSCEQNLNHDAMYWYRQDPGQGLRLIYYSQIVNDFQKGDIAEGYSVSREKKESFPLTVTSAQKNPTAFYLCASSIWQGALGTEAFFGQGTRLTVV.